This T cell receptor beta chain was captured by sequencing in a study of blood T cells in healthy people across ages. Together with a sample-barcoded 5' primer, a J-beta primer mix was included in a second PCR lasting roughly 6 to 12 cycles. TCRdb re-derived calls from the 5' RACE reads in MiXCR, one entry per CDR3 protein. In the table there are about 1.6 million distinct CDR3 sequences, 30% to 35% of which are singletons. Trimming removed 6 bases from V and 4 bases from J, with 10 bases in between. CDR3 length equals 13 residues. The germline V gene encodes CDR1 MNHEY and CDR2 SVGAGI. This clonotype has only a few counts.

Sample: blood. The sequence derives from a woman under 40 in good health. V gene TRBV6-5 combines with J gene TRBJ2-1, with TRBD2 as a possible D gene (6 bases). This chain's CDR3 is CASRKTSYNEQFF. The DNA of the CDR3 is TGTGCCAGCAGGAAGACTAGTTACAATGAGCAGTTCTTC.